This TCR beta chain is from a study of TIL therapy for anti-PD-1-resistant metastatic lung cancer (dated by TCRdb to the early 2020s). Regarding the complete study: Enrolled patients had a median age of around 49 years (range about 38-85) and a median tumor PD-L1 proportion score of under 7%. The cohort was composed predominantly of lung adenocarcinoma, with a few EGFR-mutant and two ALK-rearranged tumors included, and half of patients were identified as current or former smokers. T cell receptor beta sequencing of tumor and peripheral blood served to follow clonotypes across the tumor, the expanded TIL product, and serial blood samples. Across the cohort, whole-exome sequencing showed a median non-synonymous tumor mutation burden of under 1.8 mutations per megabase. The research as a whole found: Higher clonality and lower diversity were observed in expanded TIL cultures than in baseline intratumoral T cells (median clonality approximately 6% vs 31%, p < 0.0001). High clonal turnover was observed in TIL culture, with many enriched product clones not detected in the baseline tumor, which suggested clonal contraction rather than faithful expansion. Because the cohort was highly selected, with more treatment-naive, never-smoker and oncogene-addicted patients than is typical, generalizability is limited. The study protocol defined all tumor marker inferences as exploratory.

The immunoSEQ v3 hsTCRB kit was used to amplify TCR beta CDR3 regions from genomic DNA through bias-controlled multiplex PCR. The TCR libraries were sequenced on an Illumina NextSeq 500 to around 2 million read pairs for survey level or about 5-6 million read pairs for deep level. Turning to the authors' computational methods: V, D and J genes were assigned, non-productive sequences were removed, and clonality was reported by immunoSEQ Analyzer software. Repertoires were compared by productive Simpson clonality and by the Morisita overlap index of productive TRB rearrangements between infused TIL and blood. TCRdb carries this immuneACCESS record with in-frame sequences only. Its versions omit some clonotypes, under half of them owing to an unresolved V gene in the studies checked, with the rest unexplained. Clonal size and the V and J genes are those of that table, whereas D and trimming came from the DNA. The sample table records fewer than 30,000 clones; 60% to 80% of these occur just once. About 15% of the sample is in the top ten clones.

The label giving this sample's time point can be read as: pre-treatment sample, taken before nivolumab and TIL therapy. Baseline tumor samples were excised metastases, mostly pleural nodules or supraclavicular lymph nodes, from the same resection used to grow TIL. Tumors were harvested before any PD-1/PD-L1 blockade; patients then received nivolumab, and those progressing received lymphodepletion, expanded TIL infusion and IL-2. Adults with stage 4 NSCLC were enrolled in a dual-center phase I trial from late 2017 to early 2020. Samples were obtained from a single-arm, open-label phase I trial in which tumor-infiltrating lymphocyte therapy with nivolumab was evaluated in advanced non-small cell lung cancer. Parts of each resected tumor were snap-frozen in liquid nitrogen and kept at -80 degrees C. Tumor regions of interest were selected on H&E sections by laser-capture macrodissection, were pulverized into around 14 mg aliquots, and were extracted with Qiagen Allprep kits.

Deletion took 4 bases off V and 2 bases off J, with a span of 12 bases between the germline ends. CDR1 and CDR2, per the germline V gene, are SGHRS and YFSETQ. The CDR3, cysteine through phenylalanine, is 14 amino acids long. The kept DNA is CDR3 alone, 42 bases in frame from the first base. This clone was seen a few times. This clone's antigen is unknown. No per-base quality is available; no much larger clone lies one base away. This material consisted of tumor tissue, taken at baseline. The sequence was obtained from a woman aged 30-79 years with non-small cell lung cancer. The chain is made from TRBV5-1 and TRBJ1-1; a weak D assignment points to TRBD1 (5 bases agree). The CDR3 protein is CASSGTQGNTEAFF. The DNA sequence reads TGCGCCAGCAGCGGGACCCAGGGCAACACTGAAGCTTTCTTT.